This record looks at one T cell receptor (beta chain) sequence and its context. The CDR3 runs 13 residues. CDR1 and CDR2 from the germline V gene are LGHNT and FRNRAP. The germline V and J ends were trimmed by 2 bases and 4 bases, with 6 bases remaining between them. TCRdb reprocessed the PCR reads with MiXCR, giving one entry per CDR3 protein. The sample lists tens of thousands of distinct CDR3 sequences, around 23% occurring once. The data belong to a study of molecular identifiers for immune sequencing clone quantification. This clonotype was obtained from a human donor in good health. Some libraries in this study had Jurkat cell RNA spiked in. V usage is TRBV12-5 and J usage is TRBJ2-1, with D hard to call. Sequenced: naive CD8+ T cells from blood, with Jurkat cell RNA spiked in. The subset is: FACS-sorted CD8+CD4-CCR7+CD45RA+ naive T cells. The CDR3 coding sequence is TGTGCTAGTGGTTTGAACGGGTACAATGAGCAGTTCTTC. Translation: CASGLNGYNEQFF.